This TCR beta chain was sequenced for a study of shared clonotypes between healthy human individuals. Profiled with immunoSEQ multiplex PCR; TCRdb holds only in-frame clones, not every one. The sample includes about 2.1 million clones, approximately 94% of them seen just once. CD45RO-negative, CCR7-positively selected cells formed the naive CD8 fraction, excluding terminally differentiated effector memory CD45RA+ cells. Remarks on this clone: The antigen is undetermined.

Study-level findings and limits: Memory subsets generally showed smaller estimated richness than naive subsets did.

V gave up 1 base and J gave up 8 bases, with 17 bases separating them. This CDR3 is 15 amino acids long. This sequence originates from a man in his late teens or twenties in good health. Some clones in this sample may be carry-over from other donors' samples. The sequenced sample was naive CD8+ T cells from PBMCs. V gene TRBV23-1 combines with J gene TRBJ1-2; no firm D call. TRBV23-1 belongs to the ORF category, with a function that is uncertain. As DNA, the CDR3 is TGCGCCAGCAGTCAATTGGTGTCTCAAACGGGAGGCTACACCTTC. Translated, it gives CASSQLVSQTGGYTF.